Described below is a single T cell receptor beta chain sequence and its context. Antigen unknown. This entry comes from a study of T cell repertoires in cytomegalovirus infection. Study in general: Public TCR beta signatures indicated both CMV infection and matching HLA type. Study-wide results and limits: In two of eight donors, the top clonotype was HLA-C-restricted CMV-specific.

TCRdb fed the reads into MiXCR, producing one record per CDR3 protein. The table has over 450,000 distinct CDR3 sequences, around 10% seen once. The CDR3 totals 13 residues. Trimming cost V 7 bases and J 3 bases, with 12 bases left between them. Germline V CDR1 and CDR2: MDHEN, SYDVKM. The chain employs TRBV28 and TRBJ1-1; unclear D gene. Sequenced input: PBMCs. The source is a human donor in good health (CMV status not recorded). Some clones in this sample may be carry-over from other donors' samples. The CDR3 loop reads CASILRLDTEAFF. CDR3 DNA: TGTGCCAGCATTCTGAGATTGGACACTGAAGCTTTCTTT.